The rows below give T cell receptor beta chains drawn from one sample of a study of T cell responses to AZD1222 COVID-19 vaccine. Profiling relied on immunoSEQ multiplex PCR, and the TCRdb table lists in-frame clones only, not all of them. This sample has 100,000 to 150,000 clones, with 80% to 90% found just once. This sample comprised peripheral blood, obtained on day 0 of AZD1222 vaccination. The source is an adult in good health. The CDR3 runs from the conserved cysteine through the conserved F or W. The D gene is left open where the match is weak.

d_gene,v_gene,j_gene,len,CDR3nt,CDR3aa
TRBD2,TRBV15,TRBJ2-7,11,TGTGCCACCAGCAGTGTAGCGGGGCAGTACTTC,CATSSVAGQYF
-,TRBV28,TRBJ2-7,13,TGTGCCAGCAGTTTGGGGGACGAATACGAGCAGTACTTC,CASSLGDEYEQYF
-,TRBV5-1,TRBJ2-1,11,TGCGCCAGCGGATTCGGCAATGAGCAGTTCTTC,CASGFGNEQFF
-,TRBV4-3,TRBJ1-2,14,TGCGCCAGCAGCCAAGATTGGCTGGGCTATGGCTACACCTTC,CASSQDWLGYGYTF
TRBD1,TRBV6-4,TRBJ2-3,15,TGTGCCAGCAGTGACTCCGGGACAGGGCCAGATACGCAGTATTTT,CASSDSGTGPDTQYF
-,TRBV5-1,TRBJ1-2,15,TGCGCCAGCAGCCCTGGGACGGTGGGGAACTATGGCTACACCTTC,CASSPGTVGNYGYTF
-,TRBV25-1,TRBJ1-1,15,TGTGCCAGCAGTGATGGGTGGGGTTGGAACACTGAAGCTTTCTTT,CASSDGWGWNTEAFF
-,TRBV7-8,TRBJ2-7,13,TGTGCCAGCAGCGGAAGACTGGTCTACGAGCAGTACTTC,CASSGRLVYEQYF
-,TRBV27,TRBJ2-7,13,TGTGCCAGCAAGGGAGGTGCAGGGTACGAGCAGTACTTC,CASKGGAGYEQYF
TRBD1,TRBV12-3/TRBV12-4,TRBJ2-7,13,TGTGCCAGCAGCCGAGGACAGGAGTACGAGCAGTACTTC,CASSRGQEYEQYF
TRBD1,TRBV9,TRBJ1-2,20,TGTGCCAGCAGCCCAAACCCGTACCGGGACAGGGGCCAGGGGAACTATGGCTACACCTTC,CASSPNPYRDRGQGNYGYTF
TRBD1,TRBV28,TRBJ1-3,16,TGTGCCAGCATCCCGTGGGGACAGGGGGCTGGAAACACCATATATTTT,CASIPWGQGAGNTIYF